Shown below are 7 T cell receptor beta chains from a single sample sequenced in a study of identical twins. TCRdb re-analysed the 5' RACE reads in MiXCR, keeping a single row per CDR3 protein. In the table there are about 720,000 distinct CDR3 sequences, over 15% of which are singletons. These data are also associated with another study on T cells expressing NK-cell markers.

The material sequenced was PBMCs. Receptors were obtained from a woman under 30 in good health.

This clonotype occurred a few times. The chain combines TRBV24-1 with TRBJ2-2; D gene ambiguous. The V and J ends lost 7 bases and 0 bases respectively, with 5 bases between them. Germline V lookup: CDR1 KGHDR, CDR2 SFDVKD. The CDR3 contains 13 residues. The CDR3 DNA follows: TGTGCCACCAGCAGCGCGAACACCGGGGAGCTGTTTTTT. Translation gives CATSSANTGELFF.

The rearrangement links TRBV15 to TRBJ1-1, with 9 bases fitting TRBD1. The CDR3 sequence is 13 residues long. CDR1 and CDR2 from the germline V gene are LNHNV and YYDKDF (reference sequence). J was trimmed by 3 bases and V by 6 bases; bases with no gene match: 2. CDR3 sequence reads: CATRTGGDTEAFF. CDR3 nucleotides: TGTGCCACCAGGACAGGGGGGGACACTGAAGCTTTCTTT.

The genes are TRBV10-3 and TRBJ2-1; D uncertain. Trimming removed 3 bases at V and 5 bases at J, with 20 bases between. This CDR3 spans 17 amino acids. Per the germline V gene, CDR1 is ENHRY and CDR2 is SYGVKD. CDR3 loop: CAISDRARSFNNNEQFF. Here the CDR3 DNA reads TGTGCCATCAGTGATCGGGCCCGAAGTTTTAATAACAATGAGCAGTTCTTC.

This clonotype was detected only a few times. The chain employs TRBV12-3 or TRBV12-4 and TRBJ2-5, with TRBD1 matching over 9 bases. CDR3 size: 14 residues. V gave up 5 bases and J gave up 4 bases; unmatched junction bases: 5. The CDR3 nucleotides read TGTGCCAGCAGTGACAGGGGGGACAGAGAGACCCAGTACTTC. It is translated as CASSDRGDRETQYF.

Many counts were recorded for this clonotype. This chain uses TRBV20-1 with TRBJ1-3; a possible D gene is TRBD1 (5 bases). Germline lookup yields CDR1 DFQATT and CDR2 SNEGSKA (reference sequence). V lost 5 bases, J lost 4 bases, and 12 bases lay in between. The CDR3 runs 13 residues. CDR3 region: CSAGRGYGNTIYF. The CDR3 DNA is TGCAGTGCTGGGAGGGGCTACGGAAACACCATATATTTT.

The V call is TRBV12-3 or TRBV12-4, the J call TRBJ2-5, with D possibly called TRBD1 or TRBD2 (5 bases each). Deletions cut 5 bases from V and 1 base from J, with 11 bases between. CDR3 length equals 14 residues. DNA for the CDR3: TGTGCCAGCAGTGGGGACCGTCGCCAAGAGACCCAGTACTTC. Translating it yields CASSGDRRQETQYF.

The gene calls are TRBV29-1 and TRBJ1-2; D gene uncertain. Germline V gene lookup returns CDR1 SQVTM and CDR2 ANQGSEA. The V end was cut by 1 base, the J end by 4 bases, with 7 bases between. The length of the CDR3 is 12 residues. CDR3 nucleotide sequence: TGCAGCGTTGAAGCTGGGAGCTATGGCTACACCTTC. Translating gives CSVEAGSYGYTF.